Described below is a single T cell receptor beta chain sequence and its context. What it binds is not known. Within the sample, other DNA sequences also encode this same CDR3. Germline CDR1 reads ENHRY; CDR2 reads SYGVKD. With 3 bases removed from V and 4 bases from J, the gap between germline ends came to 7 bases. The CDR3 is 12 amino acids. Donors were nominally healthy when sampled, though unrecorded immune exposures were likely. The entry originates in a study of cytomegalovirus exposure and HLA in healthy donors. Notes on the study in general: Fewer N-insertions than the roughly 630-donor mean were reportedly shown by an Asian-associated ancestry cluster in a later analysis. Most TCR sequences were uncommon, yet certain public TCRs appeared in many donors. A few CMV-associated chains were confirmed in vitro to be specific for CMV antigens.

Primers included in the PCR were 60 Vbeta and 13 Jbeta primers. Method: immunoSEQ multiplex PCR; TCRdb's copy keeps in-frame clones and lacks some. The table has approximately 74,000 clones, over 70% seen once; the top ten hold around 7.6%. V and J are TRBV10-3 and TRBJ2-7; D may be TRBD1 (5 bases). This sequence originates from a man between 60 and 70 years old in good health and CMV-seropositive. Sequenced material: PBMCs. CDR3: CAISEQVYEQYF. The CDR3 DNA reads TGTGCCATCAGTGAACAGGTTTACGAGCAGTACTTC.